Listed below are T cell receptor beta chains from one sample, sequenced in a study of blood T cells in healthy people across ages. TCRdb itself ran the 5' RACE reads through MiXCR, one entry per CDR3 protein. The sample yields around 820,000 distinct CDR3 sequences, 25% seen once. The same data also went into a second study, on T cells of mothers and their children.

Sequences were obtained from blood. Receptor source: a boy aged 5-17 years in good health. CDR3s include the opening cysteine and the closing phenylalanine or tryptophan. The D gene is left open where the match is weak. For some rows the clone size is stated as once, few or many, or as a class when expanded; others skip it.

CDR3aa | CDR3nt | v_gene | d_gene | j_gene | abundance
CASSLEAGGYYEQYF | TGCGCCAGCAGCTTGGAGGCGGGGGGTTACTACGAGCAGTACTTC | TRBV5-1 | TRBD2 | TRBJ2-7 | .
CASSLGALNTGELFF | TGCGCCAGCAGCTTGGGGGCCCTGAACACCGGGGAGCTGTTTTTT | TRBV5-1 | . | TRBJ2-2 | many
CASSLDSNYGYTF | TGTGCCAGCAGCTTGGACAGCAACTATGGCTACACCTTC | TRBV6-5 | . | TRBJ1-2 | many
CASTLGGRGYTF | TGTGCCAGCACCTTAGGGGGACGTGGCTACACCTTC | TRBV28 | . | TRBJ1-2 | .
CASSLSGTGAETQYF | TGTGCCAGCAGCTTATCCGGGACAGGGGCAGAGACCCAGTACTTC | TRBV7-6 | TRBD1 | TRBJ2-5 | many
CASSLLAGGLVKIDTDTQYF | TGTGCCAGCAGCCTACTAGCGGGAGGCCTGGTAAAGATAGACACAGATACGCAGTATTTT | TRBV3-1 | TRBD2 | TRBJ2-3 | .
CASSQDLVAYEQHF | TGCGCCAGCAGCCAAGATTTGGTAGCCTACGAGCAGCACTTC | TRBV4-3 | . | TRBJ2-5 | .
CASSARGYGNEQFF | TGTGCCAGCAGTGCGAGGGGTTACGGCAATGAGCAGTTCTTC | TRBV2 | . | TRBJ2-1 | .
CASRGQGNTDTQYF | TGTGCCAGCAGGGGACAGGGTAACACAGATACGCAGTATTTT | TRBV21-1 | . | TRBJ2-3 | few
CASSLDLGTQYF | TGTGCCAGCAGCTTAGATCTAGGGACCCAGTACTTC | TRBV11-2 | . | TRBJ2-5 | .
CATSDSRQGLGIQYF | TGTGCCACCAGTGATTCACGACAGGGTCTAGGTATTCAGTACTTC | TRBV24-1 | TRBD1 | TRBJ2-4 | few
CASSDGTEETQYF | TGTGCCAGCAGTGATGGGACTGAAGAGACCCAGTACTTC | TRBV6-5 | . | TRBJ2-5 | .
CSVELAGVKNIQYF | TGCAGCGTTGAACTAGCGGGGGTCAAAAACATTCAGTACTTC | TRBV29-1 | TRBD2 | TRBJ2-4 | few
CSAIAGGRARTDTQYF | TGCAGTGCGATAGCAGGCGGGAGGGCTCGTACAGATACGCAGTATTTT | TRBV20-1 | TRBD2 | TRBJ2-3 | few
CASSQDKGYEQYF | TGCGCCAGCAGCCAAGATAAGGGCTACGAGCAGTACTTC | TRBV4-3 | . | TRBJ2-7 | .
CSVWDGLRGTEAFF | TGCAGCGTTTGGGACGGCCTTCGGGGCACTGAAGCTTTCTTT | TRBV29-1 | . | TRBJ1-1 | .
CASSQRVHNEQFF | TGTGCCAGCAGCCAACGGGTCCACAATGAGCAGTTCTTC | TRBV3-1 | . | TRBJ2-1 | .
CASRKGWTSSYEQYF | TGTGCCAGCAGAAAAGGTTGGACTAGCTCCTACGAGCAGTACTTC | TRBV27 | TRBD2 | TRBJ2-7 | .
CASSSQGSGSSTDTQYF | TGTGCCAGCAGCTCCCAGGGTAGCGGGAGTAGCACAGATACGCAGTATTTT | TRBV7-8 | TRBD2 | TRBJ2-3 | .
CSASSGTYNNEQFF | TGCAGTGCTAGTTCCGGGACCTATAACAATGAGCAGTTCTTC | TRBV20-1 | . | TRBJ2-1 | once
CASSPTGRGLGPQETQYF | TGTGCCAGCAGTCCCACAGGTCGGGGGCTGGGGCCGCAAGAGACCCAGTACTTC | TRBV6-1 | . | TRBJ2-5 | .
CSATRPLAGDPYEQYF | TGCAGTGCTACCAGGCCTTTAGCGGGAGACCCCTACGAGCAGTACTTC | TRBV20-1 | TRBD2 | TRBJ2-7 | few
CASSEDGGTGNTIYF | TGTGCCAGCAGTGAAGATGGGGGTACAGGAAACACCATATATTTT | TRBV2 | . | TRBJ1-3 | few
CASSQDVAVSSYNEQFF | TGCGCCAGCAGCCAAGATGTAGCGGTTAGCTCCTACAATGAGCAGTTCTTC | TRBV4-3 | . | TRBJ2-1 | .
CASSLGQGPGEKLFF | TGTGCCAGCAGCTTAGGGCAGGGGCCGGGTGAAAAACTGTTTTTT | TRBV7-8 | . | TRBJ1-4 | few
CASSQDYGILQYF | TGTGCCAGCAGCCAAGATTATGGGATCCTGCAGTACTTC | TRBV14 | . | TRBJ2-7 | many
CASSSQGISTEAFF | TGTGCCAGCAGTTCACAGGGGATTTCGACTGAAGCTTTCTTT | TRBV12-3/TRBV12-4 | TRBD1 | TRBJ1-1 | .
CASSPTPGTDHMNTEAFF | TGTGCCAGCAGCCCCACCCCCGGGACAGATCACATGAACACTGAAGCTTTCTTT | TRBV5-4 | TRBD1 | TRBJ1-1 | .
CASSRPGQVDYGYTF | TGTGCCAGCAGCCGCCCGGGACAGGTAGACTATGGCTACACCTTC | TRBV7-9 | TRBD1 | TRBJ1-2 | few
CASSSLAGGDTQYF | TGTGCCAGCAGTTCCCTAGCGGGGGGAGATACGCAGTATTTT | TRBV27 | TRBD2 | TRBJ2-3 | few
CASTQRSGANVLTF | TGTGCCAGCACCCAACGCTCTGGGGCCAACGTCCTGACTTTC | TRBV6-2/TRBV6-3 | . | TRBJ2-6 | few
CSVDNGYQETQYF | TGCAGCGTTGATAATGGTTATCAAGAGACCCAGTACTTC | TRBV29-1 | . | TRBJ2-5 | few
CATSGSGLAGGHEQFF | TGTGCCACCAGTGGTTCCGGACTAGCGGGGGGGCATGAGCAGTTCTTC | TRBV24-1 | TRBD2 | TRBJ2-1 | many
CASSLRTGHYEQYF | TGTGCCAGCAGTTTAAGGACAGGGCACTACGAGCAGTACTTC | TRBV27 | TRBD1 | TRBJ2-7 | few
CASSLGAGDTQYF | TGTGCCAGCAGTTTAGGCGCGGGGGATACGCAGTATTTT | TRBV12-3/TRBV12-4 | . | TRBJ2-3 | few